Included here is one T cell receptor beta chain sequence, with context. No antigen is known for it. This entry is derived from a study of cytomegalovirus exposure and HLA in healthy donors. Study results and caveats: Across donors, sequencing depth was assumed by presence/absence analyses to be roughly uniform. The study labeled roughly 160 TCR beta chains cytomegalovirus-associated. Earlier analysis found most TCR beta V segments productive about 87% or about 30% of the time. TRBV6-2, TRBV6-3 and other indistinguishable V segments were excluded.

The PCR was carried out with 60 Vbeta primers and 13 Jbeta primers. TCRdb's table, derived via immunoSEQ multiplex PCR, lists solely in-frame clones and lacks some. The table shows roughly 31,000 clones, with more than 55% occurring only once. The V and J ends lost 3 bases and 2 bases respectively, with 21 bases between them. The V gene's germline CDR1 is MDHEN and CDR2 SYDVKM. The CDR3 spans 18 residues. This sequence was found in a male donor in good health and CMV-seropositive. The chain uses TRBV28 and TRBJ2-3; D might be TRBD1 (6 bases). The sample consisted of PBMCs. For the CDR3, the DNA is TGTGCCAGCAGTTTTGGGGCAGGGGCTTTTACCCTCACAGATACGCAGTATTTT. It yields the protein CASSFGAGAFTLTDTQYF.